Listed below are T cell receptor beta chains from one sample, sequenced in a study of blood T cell repertoires in COVID-19. Sequenced by immunoSEQ multiplex PCR; TCRdb stores in-frame clones only, minus some. The table records under 500,000 clones, roughly 91% of them present only once. The sample was peripheral blood. These receptors originate from a woman in her 30s with acute or convalescent COVID-19. Each CDR3 is given with its conserved first and last residue. The D gene is left open where the match is weak. The size of a clone is reported for some rows only, either as once, few or many, or as a class for expanded clones.

clone_size	v_call	d_call	j_call	cdr3_nt	cdr3_aa
-	TRBV5-1	-	TRBJ1-5	TGCGCCAGCAGTCCAAGACCAGGGGTTCAGCCCCAGCATTTT	CASSPRPGVQPQHF
few	TRBV7-2	-	TRBJ2-7	TGTGCCAGCAGCTTAGTTGCCAGCGCCATCTACGAGCAGTACTTC	CASSLVASAIYEQYF
once	TRBV30	-	TRBJ1-4	TGTGCCTGGGGCGGTACAGGGTCCCCCGGAAAACTGTTTTTT	CAWGGTGSPGKLFF
-	TRBV5-6	-	TRBJ2-2	TGTGCCAGCAGCTTGGGGAGCAGGGTGCAAGTCGCCGGGGAGCTGTTTTTT	CASSLGSRVQVAGELFF
-	TRBV20-1	-	TRBJ2-1	TGCAGTGCTAGCTTCCACAATGAGCAGTTCTTC	CSASFHNEQFF
once	TRBV30	-	TRBJ1-2	TGTGCCTGGAGCCCCGGGGGGGGCTACACCTTC	CAWSPGGGYTF
-	TRBV6-5	TRBD2	TRBJ2-2	TGTGCCAGCACCAATAGCGGGGGGCCGGTCGGGGAGCTGTTTTTT	CASTNSGGPVGELFF
once	TRBV12-5	-	TRBJ2-7	TGTGCTAGTGGTTTGGTAACGCGACATTTCGAGCAGTACTTC	CASGLVTRHFEQYF
-	TRBV11-2	TRBD2	TRBJ2-1	TGTGCCAGCAGCTTAGTGGAAGCGGGGGCCCCGGGGGAGCAGTTCTTC	CASSLVEAGAPGEQFF
-	TRBV3-1/TRBV3-2	-	TRBJ2-5	TGTGCCAGCTTGGACAGTTATTCGGAGACCCAGTACTTC	CASLDSYSETQYF
-	TRBV5-1	-	TRBJ1-2	TGCGCCAGCAGCTTGGGGAGGGTGCCTGCTAACTATGGCTACACCTTC	CASSLGRVPANYGYTF
-	TRBV11-3	-	TRBJ2-1	TGTGCCAGCAGCCAAGGGAGGACTCCCGACAATGAGCAGTTCTTC	CASSQGRTPDNEQFF
-	TRBV28	TRBD1	TRBJ1-6	TGTGCCAGCAGTTTATTCACCACCTCCAGGGGGCGTGGGTCACCCCTCCACTTT	CASSLFTTSRGRGSPLHF
-	TRBV28	TRBD1	TRBJ1-2	TGTGCCAGCAGCCGTCGGGACAGAAGCTATGGCTACACCTTC	CASSRRDRSYGYTF
-	TRBV20-1	-	TRBJ2-1	TGCAGTGCTAGTAGCAACGGGGGTGCCTCCTACAATGAGCAGTTCTTC	CSASSNGGASYNEQFF
-	TRBV28	TRBD1	TRBJ2-3	TGTGCCAGCAGCTCCCCCGGGACAGGGGTCGGAAATACGCAGTATTTT	CASSSPGTGVGNTQYF
-	TRBV19	-	TRBJ1-1	TGTGCCAGTACATCTCGACTTATGAACACTGAAGCTTTCTTT	CASTSRLMNTEAFF
once	TRBV24-1	TRBD1	TRBJ2-5	TGTGCCACCAGTGATTCCGGGACAGGGGAGACCCAGTACTTC	CATSDSGTGETQYF
-	TRBV7-8	TRBD2	TRBJ2-7	TGTGCCAGCAGCTTAGGAACGGGGGGGTCCTACGAGCAGTACTTC	CASSLGTGGSYEQYF
-	TRBV27	-	TRBJ1-2	TGTGCCAGCAGTTTCAGGGGCGAGTATGGCTACACCTTC	CASSFRGEYGYTF
-	TRBV6-5	TRBD1	TRBJ1-2	TGTGCCAGCAGTTATTCGGGAACAGGGGTTGGCTACACCTTC	CASSYSGTGVGYTF
few	TRBV9	TRBD2	TRBJ2-1	TGTGCCAGCAGCGTAGAGCCGGGGGGGGTCTACAATGAGCAGTTCTTC	CASSVEPGGVYNEQFF
-	TRBV7-6	-	TRBJ2-5	TGTGCCAGCAGCCCTCCATTTCGGGGGGCTGAGACCCAGTACTTC	CASSPPFRGAETQYF
-	TRBV6-6	TRBD1	TRBJ1-1	TGTGCCAGCAGACACGGGACAGATTTTGAAGCTTTCTTT	CASRHGTDFEAFF
-	TRBV9	-	TRBJ1-6	TGTGCCAGCAGCGTAGCTGCTAGTCGTAATTCACCCCTCCACTTT	CASSVAASRNSPLHF
-	TRBV30	TRBD1	TRBJ2-5	TGTGCCTGGAGTGTTGGGGGACAGATTCCGGAGACCCAGTACTTC	CAWSVGGQIPETQYF
-	TRBV14	-	TRBJ1-6	TGTGCCAGCAGCCCCGGAGGGCGGAATTCACCCCTCCACTTT	CASSPGGRNSPLHF
-	TRBV7-8	-	TRBJ2-5	TGTGCCAGCAGCTTAGTAGGGGCAGCGCAAGAGACCCAGTACTTC	CASSLVGAAQETQYF
-	TRBV2	-	TRBJ2-7	TGTGCCAGCAGTCAAAGACCGGGATCCTACGAGCAGTACTTC	CASSQRPGSYEQYF
-	TRBV10-3	-	TRBJ2-1	TGTGCCATCAGAGGTGGGACTTACAATGAGCAGTTCTTC	CAIRGGTYNEQFF
once	TRBV5-1	TRBD1	TRBJ2-3	TGCGCCAGCAGCGCGGGACAGGGGGCCGGTACGCAGTATTTT	CASSAGQGAGTQYF
-	TRBV28	-	TRBJ1-5	TGTGCCAGCAGTTTCCTAGGAGGGCTGAATCAGCCCCAGCATTTT	CASSFLGGLNQPQHF
once	TRBV18	-	TRBJ1-5	TGTGCCAGCTCACCGTCCGGGATAGGGATGCCCCAGCATTTT	CASSPSGIGMPQHF
-	TRBV4-1	TRBD2	TRBJ2-1	TGCGCCAGCAGCCAAGGCCCCCTACTAGCGGGGGGGCAGTACGAGCAGTTCTTC	CASSQGPLLAGGQYEQFF
-	TRBV20-1	TRBD1	TRBJ1-1	TGCAGTGCTAGTCAGGGGGCTTCGGTGGACACTGAAGCTTTCTTT	CSASQGASVDTEAFF
-	TRBV29-1	-	TRBJ1-1	TGCAGCGTCACTCACCGGGGGACTGAAGCTTTCTTT	CSVTHRGTEAFF
-	TRBV9	TRBD1	TRBJ2-3	TGTGCCAGCAGCGGTTTGGGGGACAGCGAAAGCACAGATACGCAGTATTTT	CASSGLGDSESTDTQYF
-	TRBV11-2	-	TRBJ2-5	TGTGCCAGCAGCTTGGGGGGGCAGAGGGGTGAGACCCAGTACTTC	CASSLGGQRGETQYF
-	TRBV5-1	TRBD2	TRBJ2-1	TGCGCCAGCATGAAGGGTAGCGGGGGACCCTCCTACAATGAGCAGTTCTTC	CASMKGSGGPSYNEQFF
once	TRBV28	TRBD2	TRBJ2-7	TGTGCCAGCAGTCTAGCGGGACTAGCGGGGGCGGGCTACGAGCAGTACTTC	CASSLAGLAGAGYEQYF
-	TRBV18	-	TRBJ1-1	TGTGCCAGCTCACCAAACAGGGTCGGGACTGAAGCTTTCTTT	CASSPNRVGTEAFF
-	TRBV6-4	TRBD1	TRBJ1-2	TGTGCCAGCAGAAAAAGACAGGGGGGAACCTATGGCTACACCTTC	CASRKRQGGTYGYTF
-	TRBV21-1	-	TRBJ2-5	TGTGCCAGCAGCCCGACTTGCCTGCAAGAGACCCAGTACTTC	CASSPTCLQETQYF
-	TRBV5-4	TRBD1	TRBJ1-1	TGTGCCAGCAGTCTTACAGGGGATGTTGGTGAAGCTTTCTTT	CASSLTGDVGEAFF
-	TRBV3-1/TRBV3-2	-	TRBJ1-6	TGTGCCAGCAGCCAACAGGGGATAAGATCCTATAATTCACCCCTCCACTTT	CASSQQGIRSYNSPLHF
once	TRBV9	-	TRBJ2-2	TGTGCCAGCAGCGTGTTAGCCGGGGAGCTGTTTTTT	CASSVLAGELFF
-	TRBV7-6	-	TRBJ1-5	TGTGCCAGCAGCATAAACACAGGGTGGGATCAGCCCCAGCATTTT	CASSINTGWDQPQHF
-	TRBV6-4	-	TRBJ2-2	TGTGCCAGCAGTGACTCAGCGACCGGGGAGCTGTTTTTT	CASSDSATGELFF
-	TRBV30	TRBD1	TRBJ1-6	TGTGCCTGGAGGCGGAGACAGGGAACACATTCACCCCTCCACTTT	CAWRRRQGTHSPLHF